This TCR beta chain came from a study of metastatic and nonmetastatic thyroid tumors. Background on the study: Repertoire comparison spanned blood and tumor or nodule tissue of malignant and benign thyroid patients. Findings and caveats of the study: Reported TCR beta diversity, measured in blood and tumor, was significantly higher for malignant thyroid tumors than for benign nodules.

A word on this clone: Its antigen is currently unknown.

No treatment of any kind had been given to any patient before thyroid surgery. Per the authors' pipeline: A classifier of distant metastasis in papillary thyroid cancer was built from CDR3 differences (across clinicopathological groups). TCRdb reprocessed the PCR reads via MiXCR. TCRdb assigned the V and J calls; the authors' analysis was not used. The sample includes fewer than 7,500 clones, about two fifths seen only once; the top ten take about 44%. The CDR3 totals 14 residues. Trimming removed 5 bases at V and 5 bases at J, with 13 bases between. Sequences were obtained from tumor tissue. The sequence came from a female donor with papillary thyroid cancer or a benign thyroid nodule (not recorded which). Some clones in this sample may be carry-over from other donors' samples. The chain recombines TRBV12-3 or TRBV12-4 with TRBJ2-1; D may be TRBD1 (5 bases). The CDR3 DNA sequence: TGTGCCAGCAGTCCTTCCCTAGGGGACAATGAGCAGTTCTTC. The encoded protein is CASSPSLGDNEQFF.